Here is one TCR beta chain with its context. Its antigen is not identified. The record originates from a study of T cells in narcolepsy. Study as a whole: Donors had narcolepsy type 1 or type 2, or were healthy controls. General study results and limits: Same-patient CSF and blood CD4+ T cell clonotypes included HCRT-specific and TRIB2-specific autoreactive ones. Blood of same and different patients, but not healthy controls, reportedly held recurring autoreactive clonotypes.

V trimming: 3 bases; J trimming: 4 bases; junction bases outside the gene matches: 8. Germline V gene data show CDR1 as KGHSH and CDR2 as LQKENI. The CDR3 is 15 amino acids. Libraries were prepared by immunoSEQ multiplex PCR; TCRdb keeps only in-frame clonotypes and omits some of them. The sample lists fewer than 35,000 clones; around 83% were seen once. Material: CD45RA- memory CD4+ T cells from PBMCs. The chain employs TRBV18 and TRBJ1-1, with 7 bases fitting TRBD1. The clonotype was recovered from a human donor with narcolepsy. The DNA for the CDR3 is TGTGCCAGCTCACCTCGGGACAGCCGCGGCACTGAAGCTTTCTTT. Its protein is CASSPRDSRGTEAFF.